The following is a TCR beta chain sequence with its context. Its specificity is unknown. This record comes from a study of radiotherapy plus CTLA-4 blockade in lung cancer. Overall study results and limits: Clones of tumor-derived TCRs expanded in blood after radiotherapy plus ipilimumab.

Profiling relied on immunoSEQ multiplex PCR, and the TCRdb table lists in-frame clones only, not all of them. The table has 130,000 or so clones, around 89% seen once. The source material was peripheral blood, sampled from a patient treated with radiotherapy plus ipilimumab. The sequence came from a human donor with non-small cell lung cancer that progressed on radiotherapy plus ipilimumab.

The CDR3 DNA follows: TGTGCCAGTAGTAGCTCAGGTTTATCTGGAAACACCATATATTTT. It encodes CASSSSGLSGNTIYF. This rearrangement joins TRBV19 to TRBJ1-3; D gene ambiguous. V shed 4 bases and J shed 1 base, with 11 bases lying between them. The CDR3 has 15 amino acids. The germline gives CDR1 LNHDA, CDR2 SQIVND (reference sequence). The full variable domain, its missing parts supplied by reference TRBV19 and TRBJ1-3, is DGGITQSPKYLFRKEGQNVTLSCEQNLNHDAMYWYRQDPGQGLRLIYYSQIVNDFQKGDIAEGYSVSREKKESFPLTVTSAQKNPTAFYLCASSSSGLSGNTIYFGEGSWLTVV.